This TCR beta chain was found in a study of shared clonotypes between healthy human individuals. Regarding the study as a whole: Depth of sequencing was expected to influence donor clonotype sharing.

This CDR3 comprises 11 residues. The V and J ends lost 8 bases and 8 bases respectively, with 10 bases between them. CDR1 and CDR2 from the germline V gene are MNHEY and SVGAGI. On this clone: The antigen is undetermined.

Each sorted subset replicate got 200 ng genomic DNA, roughly 30,000 genomes. This table comes from immunoSEQ multiplex PCR, and its TCRdb copy is limited to in-frame clones, with some not included. The sample consists of under 300,000 clones, 65% of them appearing once. The chain uses TRBV6-5 and TRBJ1-5, with unresolved D. The TCR sequence derives from a man aged 30 to 45 in good health. Input material: memory CD4+ T cells sorted from blood. Noted subset: CD45RA-negative fraction. CDR3 residues: CASGDGKPQHF. The CDR3 coding sequence is TGTGCCAGCGGTGATGGGAAGCCCCAGCATTTT.